The 23 T cell receptor beta chains below were found in one sample sequenced in a study of tumor-infiltrating lymphocytes in oesophageal squamous cell carcinoma (dated by TCRdb to about 2016). Libraries were made using PCR. Sequencing was carried out with an Illumina HiSeq 2000. TCRdb reprocessed the public reads (quality trimming at Q25 with fastp, clone calling with MiXCR) and kept in-frame beta chains. Identical CDR3 proteins give one entry, which carries the most common genes and DNA. The sample contains 23,000 or so distinct CDR3 sequences, more than 30% of them found a single time. Clones ranked in the top ten supply roughly two fifths of the sample. Sequenced input: esophageal tumor tissue. These receptors came from a male donor with esophageal squamous cell carcinoma.

A few counts support this clonotype. V is TRBV2 and J is TRBJ2-5; D is tentatively TRBD1 or TRBD2 (5 bases each). The CDR3 length is 14 residues. Trimming stripped 5 bases from V and 1 base from J, with 11 bases between. Germline lookup yields CDR1 SNHLY and CDR2 FYNNEI. CDR3 region: CASSRRDGQETQYF. The CDR3 region has the DNA TGTGCCAGCAGTCGAAGGGACGGCCAAGAGACCCAGTACTTC.

The chain employs TRBV10-3 and TRBJ2-3; D remains ambiguous. The DNA end lines up better with TRBJ1-1; the J call may be wrong. Germline loops: CDR1 ENHRY, CDR2 SYGVKD. This CDR3 spans 13 amino acids. As DNA, the CDR3 is TGTGCCATCAGCCCTGACTGGAACACTGAAGCTTTCTTT. Translating gives CAISPDWNTEAFF.

The genes are TRBV7-4 and TRBJ2-3, with TRBD2 identical over 7 bases. Trimming took 1 base from V and 2 from J; bases not matched to a gene: 9. CDR1 and CDR2 from the germline V gene are SGHVT and SQSDAQ. This CDR3 contains 17 residues. The CDR3 sequence: CASSLVGTNPLTDTQYF. CDR3 coding DNA: TGTGCCAGCAGCTTAGTGGGGACTAACCCCCTCACAGATACGCAGTATTTT.

A note on this clonotype: No conserved phenylalanine or tryptophan ends this CDR3, so it is likely a read error. The DNA is left out, because the CDR3 cannot be placed on it with certainty; the CDR3 is given as TCRdb lists it. The chain recombines TRBV7-9 with TRBJ2-3; the table's D call, TRBD1, has no DNA check behind it. CDR1 is SEHNR, CDR2 FQNEAQ, per germline (reference sequence). The CDR3 totals 15 residues, both ends included. CDR3 loop: CASSQGQGREQYFGN.

V usage is TRBV7-4 and J usage is TRBJ1-1; D might be TRBD1 (6 bases). The J call may not be correct, given that the DNA end is closer to TRBJ1-6. Looked up from germline, CDR1 is SGHVT and CDR2 is SQSDAQ. This CDR3 has 17 residues. CDR3 nucleotide sequence: TGTGCCAGCAGCTTCCAGGGGACCGGGAACAGTAATTCACCCCTCCACTTT. It specifies CASSFQGTGNSNSPLHF.

J is TRBJ1-2 and V is TRBV6-1, with TRBD1 identical over 7 bases. After removal of 1 base from V and 4 bases from J, the junction contained 3 bases not matched to a gene. The CDR3 sequence is 14 residues long. Germline CDR1 MNHNS, CDR2 SASEGT. The chain's CDR3 is CASSEGTGLYGYTF. The CDR3 nucleotides read TGTGCCAGCAGTGAAGGGACAGGCCTCTATGGCTACACCTTC.

The CDR3 region has the DNA TGCGCCAGCAGCCAAGATTTTGGGTTAAAACTGTTTTTT. Protein product: CASSQDFGLKLFF. The chain combines TRBV4-3 with TRBJ1-4; D unresolved. The ends were cut back, 0 bases at V and 10 bases at J, with 9 bases in the middle. The CDR3 length is 13 residues. Looked up from germline, CDR1 is LGHNA and CDR2 is YSLEER.

Details on this clonotype: Without the conserved terminal phenylalanine or tryptophan, this CDR3 likely stems from a read error. The DNA is omitted, as the CDR3 cannot be located on it reliably, and the CDR3 follows TCRdb's listing. The rearrangement joins TRBV6-1 to TRBJ1-1; the table's D gene call, TRBD1, was not cross checked with the DNA. In germline, CDR1 is MNHNS, CDR2 SASEGT. The CDR3 length is 19 residues, termini included. The CDR3 reads CASRPPPTTAPTMATPSVR.

There are a few counts of this clonotype. Being one base from a much bigger clone, this may be a read error. The chain has TRBV6-6 and TRBJ2-1; a possible D gene is TRBD1 (6 bases). The germline gives CDR1 MNHNY, CDR2 SVGAGI (reference sequence). V lost 6 bases and J lost 10, with 25 bases in between. This CDR3 has 16 amino acids. CDR3 region: CASRRYRDGGAYEQFF. DNA for the CDR3: TGTGCCAGCAGGCGTTACAGGGACGGCGGAGCCTACGAGCAGTTCTTC.

This clonotype is a singleton in its sample. The rearrangement joins TRBV19 to TRBJ1-5; D possibly corresponds to TRBD1 (5 bases). Trimming stripped 7 bases from V and 2 bases from J, with 18 bases between. The germline V gene encodes CDR1 LNHDA and CDR2 SQIVND (reference sequence). This CDR3 comprises 16 residues. DNA of the CDR3: TGTGCCAGTACCTCCCAGTGGGGGGGGGGCAATCAGCCCCAGCATTTT. It yields the protein CASTSQWGGGNQPQHF.

By share, this clonotype counts as medium-sized. This chain connects TRBV12-3 or TRBV12-4 to TRBJ2-7, with 9 bases that match TRBD1. J lost 6 bases, V lost 2 bases, and 5 bases had no gene match. The CDR3 covers 14 residues. CDR3 coding DNA: TGTGCCAGCAGTTTATGGGGACAGGGATCCGAGCAGTACTTC. The encoded protein is CASSLWGQGSEQYF.

The V gene is TRBV20-1, the J gene TRBJ1-3; perhaps TRBD1 as D (5 bases). The V and J ends lost 3 bases and 4 bases respectively, with 13 bases between them. The CDR3 is made up of 14 amino acids. CDR1 is DFQATT and CDR2 is SNEGSKA in the germline V gene (reference sequence). The CDR3 spells CSASYRDRGNTIYF. The CDR3 bases are TGCAGTGCTAGCTACCGGGACCGAGGAAACACCATATATTTT.

As DNA, the CDR3 is TGCAGTGTGCCGGGTCGGGGGTACAATGAGCAGTTCTTC. Its translation is CSVPGRGYNEQFF. This rearrangement joins TRBV20-1 to TRBJ2-1, with a possible D match to TRBD2 (6 bases). The germline V and J ends were trimmed by 7 bases and 4 bases, with 14 bases remaining between them. The CDR3 has 13 amino acids. The germline V gene has CDR1 DFQATT and CDR2 SNEGSKA (reference sequence).

At least ten counts were recorded for this clonotype. The chain combines TRBV5-5 with TRBJ1-2, with D perhaps TRBD1 (6 bases). CDR3 length: 13 residues. The V and J ends lost 4 bases and 2 bases respectively, with 9 bases between them. Germline V gene lookup returns CDR1 SGHKS and CDR2 YYEKEE (reference sequence). The CDR3 nucleotides read TGTGCCAGCAGCCCCGGGACAAACTATGGCTACACCTTC. Encoded protein: CASSPGTNYGYTF.

There are many counts of this clonotype. V is TRBV7-2 and J is TRBJ1-2; D is unclear. The CDR3 contains 15 residues. Germline-derived CDR1 and CDR2 are SGHTA and FQGNSA. Trimming took off 2 bases at V and 4 bases at J, with 14 bases between the two ends. Here the CDR3 reads CASSLQSGVIYGYTF. The CDR3 DNA sequence: TGTGCCAGCAGCTTACAGTCCGGGGTAATCTATGGCTACACCTTC.

By sample share, this clonotype is medium-sized. The gene calls are TRBV7-9 and TRBJ1-4; 8 positions match TRBD1. Germline values: CDR1 SEHNR, CDR2 FQNEAQ (reference sequence). The CDR3 covers 12 residues. V was clipped by 10 bases and J by 5 bases; unmatched bases: 3. In DNA, the CDR3 is TGTGCCACCCGGACAGGGAATGAAAAACTGTTTTTT. Amino acids: CATRTGNEKLFF.

Only a few counts were recorded for this clonotype. The chain links TRBV5-1 to TRBJ2-2; 10 nucleotides match TRBD1. V lost 3 bases to trimming and J lost 3 bases; unmatched junction nucleotides: 2. Germline loops: CDR1 SGHRS, CDR2 YFSETQ. CDR3 length: 15 residues. The chain's CDR3 is CASSWGQGYTGELFF. The CDR3 DNA is TGCGCCAGCAGCTGGGGACAGGGGTACACCGGGGAGCTGTTTTTT. Full variable domain (remainder filled in from reference TRBV5-1 and TRBJ2-2): KAGVTQTPRYLIKTRGQQVTLSCSPISGHRSVSWYQQTPGQGLQFLFEYFSETQRNKGNFPGRFSGRQFSNSRSEMNVSTLELGDSALYLCASSWGQGYTGELFFGEGSRLTVL.

This clonotype has a count of ten or more. The chain links TRBV6-1 to TRBJ2-7; 10 bases align to TRBD1. CDR3 size: 14 residues. V was clipped by 4 bases and J by 4 bases; unmatched bases: 4. CDR1 is MNHNS and CDR2 is SASEGT in the germline V gene. DNA of the CDR3: TGTGCCAGCAGTGCAGGGACAGGGGTATACGAGCAGTACTTC. Encoded protein: CASSAGTGVYEQYF.

Many counts were recorded for this clonotype. The chain recombines TRBV7-8 with TRBJ2-2; no reliable D call. The germline V and J ends were trimmed by 0 bases and 4 bases, with 12 bases remaining between them. CDR3 length: 16 residues. Germline loops: CDR1 SGHVS, CDR2 FQNEAQ. The CDR3 region has the DNA TGTGCCAGCAGCTTAGCCGGGCCCCCAGTCACCGGGGAGCTGTTTTTT. Encoded protein: CASSLAGPPVTGELFF.

The chain joins TRBV7-3 to TRBJ2-5, with D perhaps matching TRBD2 (6 bases). The end of the DNA is better explained by TRBJ2-1, so the J call may be wrong. The V gene's germline CDR1 is SGHTA and CDR2 FQGTGA. The CDR3 totals 13 residues. This CDR3 is CASSPPGGNEQFF. The CDR3 coding sequence is TGTGCCAGCAGCCCCCCCGGGGGCAATGAGCAGTTCTTC.

The V call is TRBV5-1, the J call TRBJ2-1; D is unclear. Trimming took off 0 bases at V and 5 bases at J, with 9 bases between the two ends. The CDR3 is 14 amino acids. The germline V gene has CDR1 SGHRS and CDR2 YFSETQ. CDR3 in DNA: TGCGCCAGCAGCTTGGGACTCAATGACAATGAGCAGTTCTTC. Translated: CASSLGLNDNEQFF.

This clonotype was picked up many times. The chain is built from TRBV5-6 and TRBJ2-2; 10 positions agree with TRBD1. Trimming cost V 4 bases and J 4 bases; bases outside gene matches: 4. The V gene's germline CDR1 is SGHDT and CDR2 YYEEEE. The CDR3 contains 15 residues. In nucleotides, the CDR3 is TGTGCCAGCAGCCGACAGGGGGCGGGCACCGGGGAGCTGTTTTTT. The encoded protein is CASSRQGAGTGELFF. The whole variable domain, remainder taken from reference TRBV5-6 and TRBJ2-2, is DAGVTQSPTHLIKTRGQQVTLRCSPKSGHDTVSWYQQALGQGPQFIFQYYEEEERQRGNFPDRFSGHQFPNYSSELNVNALLLGDSALYLCASSRQGAGTGELFFGEGSRLTVL.

The chain couples TRBV7-3 to TRBJ2-5; tentative D call: TRBD2 (6 bases). The J call may be faulty, since TRBJ2-1 better matches the DNA end. The CDR3 has 15 residues. Germline V gene lookup returns CDR1 SGHTA and CDR2 FQGTGA. The CDR3 spells CASSLIGSGRNEQFF. CDR3 DNA: TGTGCCAGCAGCTTAATCGGGAGTGGTAGGAATGAGCAGTTCTTC.